This T cell receptor (beta chain) was recorded in a study of blood T cell repertoires in COVID-19. This clone was found a few times. The table came from immunoSEQ multiplex PCR; TCRdb's copy has only in-frame clones and leaves some out. The profile shows 60,000 to 95,000 clones, 74% of them singletons. The material sequenced was peripheral blood. This sequence was found in a human donor with acute or convalescent COVID-19. The donor label of this sample is uncertain.

CDR3 amino acids: CASSSRGGANTEAFF. DNA for the CDR3: TGTGCCAGCAGCTCCCGCGGGGGTGCGAACACTGAAGCTTTCTTT. The rearrangement links TRBV5-4 to TRBJ1-1, with D maybe TRBD1 (5 bases). CDR1 is SGHNT and CDR2 is YYREEE in the germline V gene (reference sequence). This CDR3 is built from 15 residues. With 3 bases removed from V and 1 base from J, the gap between germline ends came to 13 bases.